This TCR beta chain was recorded in a study of OX40 agonist ivuxolimab in advanced cancers. Study as a whole: Among those enrolled, mean age was roughly 62 years (range about 23 to 79) and 82.7% were male. Three patients, one with hepatocellular carcinoma and two with cutaneous melanoma, responded partially.

The CDR3 runs to 16 residues. Trimming took 4 bases from V and 4 from J; bases not matched to a gene: 8. CDR1 and CDR2 (germline): SGHNT, YYREEE (reference sequence). Study results and limitations: With doses of 0.1 to 3.0 mg/kg, CD4+ and CD8+ blood T cells had undergone clonal expansion by week 6. Specificity for antigen went undetermined in the expanded peripheral T cells.

Here immunoSEQ multiplex PCR was the method, and the copy in TCRdb shows in-frame clones only, minus some. The sample contains 80,000 to 100,000 clones, approximately 87% of which appear only once. A note on this clone: The antigen is not known.

J is TRBJ1-3 and V is TRBV5-4; 10 bases match TRBD1. The TCR originated in an adult with an advanced solid tumor such as melanoma, head and neck, liver or kidney cancer. Sequencing was performed on CD4+ or CD8+ T cells sorted from blood, taken in a trial of the OX40 agonist ivuxolimab. The CDR3 sequence: CASSPDRGYSGNTIYF. CDR3 nucleotide sequence: TGTGCCAGCAGCCCGGACAGGGGGTATTCCGGAAACACCATATATTTT. Full variable domain (outside the CDR3, taken from reference TRBV5-4 and TRBJ1-3): ETGVTQSPTHLIKTRGQQVTLRCSSQSGHNTVSWYQQALGQGPQFIFQYYREEENGRGNFPPRFSGLQFPNYSSELNVNALELDDSALYLCASSPDRGYSGNTIYFGEGSWLTVV.